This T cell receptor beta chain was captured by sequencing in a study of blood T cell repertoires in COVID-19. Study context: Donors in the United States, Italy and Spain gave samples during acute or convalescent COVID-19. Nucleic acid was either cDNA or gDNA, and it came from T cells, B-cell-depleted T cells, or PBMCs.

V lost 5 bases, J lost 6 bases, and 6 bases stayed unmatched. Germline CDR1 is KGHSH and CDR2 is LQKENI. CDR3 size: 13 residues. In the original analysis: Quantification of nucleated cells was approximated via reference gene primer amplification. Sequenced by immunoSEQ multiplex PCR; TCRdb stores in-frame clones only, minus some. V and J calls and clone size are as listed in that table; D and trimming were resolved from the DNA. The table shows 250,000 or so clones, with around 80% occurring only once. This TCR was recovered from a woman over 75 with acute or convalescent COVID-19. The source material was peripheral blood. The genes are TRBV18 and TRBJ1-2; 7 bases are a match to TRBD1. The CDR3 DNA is TGTGCCAGCTCATGGGACAGCTCGGATGGCTACACCTTC. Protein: CASSWDSSDGYTF.